Detailed here is one T cell receptor (beta chain). Germline V gives CDR1 SGHRS, CDR2 YFSETQ. The V end lost 4 bases, the J end lost 5 bases, and 15 bases lay between the germline ends. CDR3 length: 15 residues. This sample was included in a study of cytomegalovirus exposure and HLA in healthy donors. The assay was immunoSEQ multiplex PCR, and TCRdb's table has in-frame clones only and misses some. The data contain a few hundred thousand clones, 75% to 90% of them seen just once; the ten biggest clones take up about 0.91%. Sequencing was carried out using PBMCs. The chain recombines TRBV5-1 with TRBJ2-2; possibly TRBD1 for D (6 bases). This receptor was identified in a woman under 30 in good health and CMV-seronegative. The CDR3 nucleotides are TGCGCCAGCAGCACAGGACAGTCATGGACCGGGGAGCTGTTTTTT. This gives the protein CASSTGQSWTGELFF.